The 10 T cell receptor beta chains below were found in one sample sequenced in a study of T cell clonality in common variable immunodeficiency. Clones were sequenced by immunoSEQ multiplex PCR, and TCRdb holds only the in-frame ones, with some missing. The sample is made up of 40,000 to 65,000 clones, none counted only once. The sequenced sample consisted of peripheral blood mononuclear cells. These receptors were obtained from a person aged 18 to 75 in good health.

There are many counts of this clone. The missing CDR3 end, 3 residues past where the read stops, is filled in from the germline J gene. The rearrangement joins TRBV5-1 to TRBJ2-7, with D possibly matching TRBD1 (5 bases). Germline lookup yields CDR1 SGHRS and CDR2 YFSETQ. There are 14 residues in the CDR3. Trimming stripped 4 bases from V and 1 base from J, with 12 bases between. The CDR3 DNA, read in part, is TGCGCCAGCAGCCGAGGCGACAGTTCCTACGAG. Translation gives CASSRGDSSYE. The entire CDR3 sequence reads CASSRGDSSYEQYF.

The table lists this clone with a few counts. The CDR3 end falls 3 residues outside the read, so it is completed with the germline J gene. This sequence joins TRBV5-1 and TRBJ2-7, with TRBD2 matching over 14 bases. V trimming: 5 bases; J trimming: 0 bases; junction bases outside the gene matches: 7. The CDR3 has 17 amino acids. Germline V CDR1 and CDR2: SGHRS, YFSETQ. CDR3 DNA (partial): TGCGCCAGCAGTTATGGGACTAGCGGGAGTAACTCCTACGAG. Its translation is CASSYGTSGSNSYE. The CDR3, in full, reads CASSYGTSGSNSYEQYF.

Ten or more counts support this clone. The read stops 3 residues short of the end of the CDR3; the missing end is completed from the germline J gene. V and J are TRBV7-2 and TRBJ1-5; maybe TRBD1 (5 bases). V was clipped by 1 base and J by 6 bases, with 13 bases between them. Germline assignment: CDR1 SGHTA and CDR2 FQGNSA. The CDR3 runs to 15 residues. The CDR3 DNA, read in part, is TGTGCCAGCAGCTTAGTGGTAGCGGGGGGTCAGCCC. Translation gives CASSLVVAGGQP. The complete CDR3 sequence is CASSLVVAGGQPQHF.

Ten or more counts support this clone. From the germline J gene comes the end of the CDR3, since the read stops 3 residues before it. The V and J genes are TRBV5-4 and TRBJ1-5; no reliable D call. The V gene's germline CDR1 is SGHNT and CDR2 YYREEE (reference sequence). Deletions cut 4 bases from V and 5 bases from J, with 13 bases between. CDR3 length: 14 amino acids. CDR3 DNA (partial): TGTGCCAGCAGCACCGAACCCATAGATCAGCCC. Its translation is CASSTEPIDQP. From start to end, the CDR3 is CASSTEPIDQPQHF.

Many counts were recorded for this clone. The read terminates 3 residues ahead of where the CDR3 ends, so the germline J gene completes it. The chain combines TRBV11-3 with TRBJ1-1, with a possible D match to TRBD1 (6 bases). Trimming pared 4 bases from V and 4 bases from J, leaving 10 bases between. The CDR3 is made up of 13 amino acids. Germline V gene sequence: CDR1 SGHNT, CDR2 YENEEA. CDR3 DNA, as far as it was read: TGTGCCAGCAGCTCCGGGACACTCACTGAA. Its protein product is CASSSGTLTE. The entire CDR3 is CASSSGTLTEAFF.

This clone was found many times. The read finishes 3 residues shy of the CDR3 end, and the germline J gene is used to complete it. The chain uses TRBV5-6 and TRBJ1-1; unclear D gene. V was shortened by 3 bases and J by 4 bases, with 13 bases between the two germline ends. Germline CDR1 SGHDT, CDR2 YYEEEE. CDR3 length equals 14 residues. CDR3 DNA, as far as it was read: TGTGCCAGCAGCTATCGACTACGCACCACTGAA. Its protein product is CASSYRLRTTE. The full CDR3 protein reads CASSYRLRTTEAFF.

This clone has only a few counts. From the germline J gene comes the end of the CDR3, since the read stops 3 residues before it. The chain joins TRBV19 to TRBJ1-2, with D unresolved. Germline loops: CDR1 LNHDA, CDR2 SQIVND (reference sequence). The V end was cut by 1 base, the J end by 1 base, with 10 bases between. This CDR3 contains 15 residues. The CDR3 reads CASSIGTAGNYGYTF. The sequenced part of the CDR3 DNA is TGTGCCAGTAGTATAGGAACAGCTGGTAACTATGGC.

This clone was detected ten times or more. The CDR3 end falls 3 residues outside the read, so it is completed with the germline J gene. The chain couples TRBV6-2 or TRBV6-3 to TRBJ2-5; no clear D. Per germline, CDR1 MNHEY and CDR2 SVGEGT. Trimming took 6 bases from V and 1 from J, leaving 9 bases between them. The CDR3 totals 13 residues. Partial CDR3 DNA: TGTGCCAGCAGACAGACCTCCCAAGAGACC. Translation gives CASRQTSQET. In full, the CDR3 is CASRQTSQETQYF.

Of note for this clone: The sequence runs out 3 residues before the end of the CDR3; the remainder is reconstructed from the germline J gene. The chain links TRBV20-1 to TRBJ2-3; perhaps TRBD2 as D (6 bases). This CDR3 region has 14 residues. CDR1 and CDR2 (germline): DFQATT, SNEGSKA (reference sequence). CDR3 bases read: TGCAGTGCCAGCCGGGACGTGACGGGGGAGACG. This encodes CSASRDVTGET. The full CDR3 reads CSASRDVTGETQYF.

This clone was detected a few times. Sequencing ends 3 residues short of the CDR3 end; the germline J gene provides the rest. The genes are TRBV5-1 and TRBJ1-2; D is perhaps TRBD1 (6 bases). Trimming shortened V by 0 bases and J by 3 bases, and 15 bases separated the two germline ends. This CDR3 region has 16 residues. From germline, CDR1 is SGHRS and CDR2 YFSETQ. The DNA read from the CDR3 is TGCGCCAGCAGCTTGGCCACGACAGGAGCTTACTATGGC. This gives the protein CASSLATTGAYYG. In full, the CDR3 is CASSLATTGAYYGYTF.